This T cell receptor beta chain was observed in a study of OX40 agonist ivuxolimab in advanced cancers. The CDR3 contains 14 residues. The germline V gene has CDR1 MDHEN and CDR2 SYDVKM. J gave up 4 bases and V 3 bases, and 4 bases lay outside the gene matches. People who had autoimmune disease history or systemic immunosuppression were excluded. Blood sampling was done at baseline, cycle 4 day 1, and cycle 7 day 1. The method was immunoSEQ multiplex PCR; TCRdb's version includes in-frame clones alone and lacks a portion of them. The top ten clones hold around 0.73% of a sample with just over 70,000 clones, 80% to 85% of them seen once.

This clonotype was obtained from an adult with an advanced solid tumor such as melanoma, head and neck, liver or kidney cancer. This material consisted of CD4+ or CD8+ T cells sorted from blood, taken in a trial of the OX40 agonist ivuxolimab. V usage is TRBV28 and J usage is TRBJ2-7; 9 bases align to TRBD2. DNA of the CDR3: TGTGCCAGCAGTTTTGGCGGGGGGGAGTACGAGCAGTACTTC. It specifies CASSFGGGEYEQYF.